This T cell receptor beta chain was sequenced in a study of cytomegalovirus exposure and HLA in healthy donors. Notes on the study in general: Despite most TCR sequences being rare, some public TCRs occurred in many donors.

CDR3 size: 15 residues. V was pared by 4 bases and J by 4 bases, with 17 bases between. Germline CDR1 reads GTSNPN; CDR2 reads SVGIG (reference sequence). With 60 Vbeta and 13 Jbeta primers, the PCR was carried out. The repertoire was sequenced with immunoSEQ multiplex PCR; TCRdb's copy has only in-frame clones and lacks some. Of hundreds of thousands of clones in the sample, approximately 79% were seen once. A word on this clone: The antigen remains undetermined.

This receptor was identified in a man aged 18 to 30 in good health and CMV-seronegative. The chain uses TRBV30 and TRBJ1-5; tentatively, D is TRBD1 (5 bases). Sequencing input: PBMCs. CDR3 DNA: TGTGCCTGGACGCCCGGTGGACACCGGAATCAGCCCCAGCATTTT. Residues: CAWTPGGHRNQPQHF.